These T cell receptor beta chains were read from a single sample in a study of blood T cell repertoires in COVID-19. Method: immunoSEQ multiplex PCR; TCRdb's copy keeps in-frame clones and lacks some. This table holds over 85,000 clones, 80% to 90% found once. The source material was peripheral blood. These receptors all come from a man aged 35 to 55 with active or convalescent COVID-19. The CDR3 runs from the conserved cysteine through the conserved F or W. Fields, in order: clone size, J gene, D gene, V gene, CDR3 protein, CDR3 DNA. A D gene is named only where the DNA matches it firmly. Expanded clones are given a class, and other clones once, few, many or no size at all.

>once|TRBJ1-3|.|TRBV21-1
CASREGTRRGNTIYF
TGTGCCAGCAGGGAGGGAACGCGAAGAGGAAACACCATATATTTT
>.|TRBJ1-4|.|TRBV30
CAWSLRSNEKLFF
TGTGCCTGGAGTCTACGGAGTAATGAAAAACTGTTTTTT
>.|TRBJ2-1|TRBD2|TRBV7-2
CASSLAGTSYEQFF
TGTGCCAGCAGCTTAGCGGGGACTAGCTATGAGCAGTTCTTC
>.|TRBJ1-2|.|TRBV6-5
CASRYNYGYTF
TGTGCCAGCAGGTATAACTATGGCTACACCTTC
>.|TRBJ2-7|.|TRBV5-1
CASSLQGTSTYEQYF
TGCGCCAGCAGCTTGCAGGGTACCTCGACCTACGAGCAGTACTTC
>.|TRBJ2-3|TRBD2|TRBV5-6
CASSLVGERGGRDTQYF
TGTGCCAGCAGCTTGGTGGGGGAGCGGGGGGGCCGAGATACGCAGTATTTT
>few|TRBJ2-1|TRBD1|TRBV11-2
CASSSGQPGSYNEQFF
TGTGCCAGCAGCTCGGGACAGCCAGGAAGCTACAATGAGCAGTTCTTC
>few|TRBJ1-6|TRBD1|TRBV4-1
CASSPSDRAYNSPLHF
TGCGCCAGCAGTCCTTCTGACAGGGCATATAATTCACCCCTCCACTTT
>.|TRBJ1-6|.|TRBV25-1
CASSGSGKTGSPLHF
TGTGCCAGCAGTGGATCCGGGAAGACCGGCTCACCCCTCCACTTT
>.|TRBJ2-1|TRBD1|TRBV7-8
CASSLVGQGYNEQFF
TGTGCCAGCAGCTTAGTGGGACAGGGTTACAATGAGCAGTTCTTC